The present T cell receptor beta chain was sequenced within a study of PD-L1 blockade in urothelial cancer. V lost 0 bases and J lost 2; bases outside the gene matches: 4. The CDR3 has 15 residues. CDR1 is SGHNT, CDR2 YYREEE, per germline (reference sequence). The time point here: peripheral blood 6 weeks after treatment start. The patients' disease, urothelial carcinoma, was locally advanced or metastatic. This clone was picked up a small number of times. TCRdb's copy holds only in-frame clones and misses some; the assay was immunoSEQ multiplex PCR. The sample carries 23,000 or so clones, approximately 86% recorded once.

This rearrangement joins TRBV5-4 to TRBJ1-1, with TRBD1 matching over 7 bases. This TCR was recovered from a man aged 65-85 years with urothelial cancer. The sample was PBMCs, taken around atezolizumab (anti-PD-L1) treatment. As DNA, the CDR3 is TGTGCCAGCAGCTTGGAGGGGGCGCGAAACACTGAAGCTTTCTTT. It codes for CASSLEGARNTEAFF. Using reference TRBV5-4 and TRBJ1-1 for the parts outside the CDR3, the full variable domain is ETGVTQSPTHLIKTRGQQVTLRCSSQSGHNTVSWYQQALGQGPQFIFQYYREEENGRGNFPPRFSGLQFPNYSSELNVNALELDDSALYLCASSLEGARNTEAFFGQGTRLTVV.